Listed below are T cell receptor beta chains from one sample, sequenced in a study of identical twins. TCRdb recomputed calls from the 5' RACE reads with MiXCR, one row per CDR3 protein. The table lists 250,000 to 350,000 distinct CDR3 sequences, roughly 9.8% of them singletons. This sample was shared with a second study, whose subject was yellow fever vaccine responses in identical twins.

The material sequenced was CD8+ T cells sorted from blood. The receptors stem from a woman younger than 30 in good health. Both conserved end residues are part of each CDR3. The order of the fields is J gene, V gene, clone size, D gene, CDR3 DNA, CDR3 protein. A D gene is named only where the DNA matches it firmly. Size values are once, few and many counts, or a class for expanded clones, and some rows have none.

J gene: TRBJ2-6; V gene: TRBV2; clone size: .; D gene: TRBD1; CDR3 DNA: TGTGCCAGCTGTTCTCCCCTGGGACAGGTCCCCTCTGGGGCCAACGTCCTGACTTTC; CDR3 protein: CASCSPLGQVPSGANVLTF
J gene: TRBJ2-3; V gene: TRBV7-9; clone size: few; D gene: .; CDR3 DNA: TGTGCCAGCAGCTCCCCCTCTTCAATCTTATCCTCTGATACGCAGTATTTT; CDR3 protein: CASSSPSSILSSDTQYF
J gene: TRBJ1-1; V gene: TRBV7-2; clone size: .; D gene: TRBD1; CDR3 DNA: TGTGCCAGCAGCTTAGCCCGCCGGACAGGTCCGAACACTGAAGCTTTCTTT; CDR3 protein: CASSLARRTGPNTEAFF
J gene: TRBJ1-1; V gene: TRBV24-1; clone size: many; D gene: .; CDR3 DNA: TGTGCCACCAGTGATTTGCCTGGCAGCCCAGCTTTCTTT; CDR3 protein: CATSDLPGSPAFF
J gene: TRBJ1-4; V gene: TRBV7-9; clone size: .; D gene: TRBD1; CDR3 DNA: TGTGCCAGCAGCTTAAACGCCAGGGGGATAAAGAATGAAAAACTGTTTTTT; CDR3 protein: CASSLNARGIKNEKLFF
J gene: TRBJ1-1; V gene: TRBV5-8; clone size: many; D gene: .; CDR3 DNA: TGTGCCAGCAGCACACGACGGGACACTGAAGCTTTCTTT; CDR3 protein: CASSTRRDTEAFF
J gene: TRBJ2-7; V gene: TRBV14; clone size: .; D gene: .; CDR3 DNA: TGTGCCAGCAGCCACTTCGGAGGGACTTCGTACGAGCAGTACTTC; CDR3 protein: CASSHFGGTSYEQYF
J gene: TRBJ2-1; V gene: TRBV9; clone size: many; D gene: TRBD2; CDR3 DNA: TGTGCCAGCAGCGCCGCTTCGGGGGGAACCTACAATGAGCAGTTCTTC; CDR3 protein: CASSAASGGTYNEQFF
J gene: TRBJ2-7; V gene: TRBV2; clone size: .; D gene: .; CDR3 DNA: TGTGCCAGCAGCGGGGTCGCCTACGAGCAGTACTTC; CDR3 protein: CASSGVAYEQYF
J gene: TRBJ2-1; V gene: TRBV30; clone size: many; D gene: .; CDR3 DNA: TGTGCCTGGAGTCTGGCCGGAAACAATGAGCAGTTCTTC; CDR3 protein: CAWSLAGNNEQFF
J gene: TRBJ2-3; V gene: TRBV6-1; clone size: once; D gene: TRBD1; CDR3 DNA: TGTGCCAGCAGTCTGGGAGTTCAGGGGGACACAGATACGCAGTATTTT; CDR3 protein: CASSLGVQGDTDTQYF
J gene: TRBJ1-1; V gene: TRBV4-3; clone size: many; D gene: .; CDR3 DNA: TGCGCCAGCAGCCAGAGGGGGGACTCTGAAGCTTTCTTT; CDR3 protein: CASSQRGDSEAFF
J gene: TRBJ2-7; V gene: TRBV29-1; clone size: .; D gene: .; CDR3 DNA: TGCAGCGTTGAATCGGAAGGTAGCTCCTACGAGCAGTACTTC; CDR3 protein: CSVESEGSSYEQYF
J gene: TRBJ1-1; V gene: TRBV29-1; clone size: many; D gene: .; CDR3 DNA: TGCAGCGTCGAGGGAAACACTGAAGCTTTCTTT; CDR3 protein: CSVEGNTEAFF
J gene: TRBJ2-6; V gene: TRBV20-1; clone size: many; D gene: .; CDR3 DNA: TGCAGTGCTAGAGCTGGGGGGCTCCCCGTCCTGACTTTC; CDR3 protein: CSARAGGLPVLTF
J gene: TRBJ1-5; V gene: TRBV20-1; clone size: many; D gene: TRBD1; CDR3 DNA: TGCAGTGCTAGAGATCAGGGACAGGGGGACAATCAGCCCCAGCATTTT; CDR3 protein: CSARDQGQGDNQPQHF
J gene: TRBJ2-1; V gene: TRBV7-9; clone size: few; D gene: TRBD1; CDR3 DNA: TGTGCCAGCAGCCAAATCTGGGACAGGGGCTACAATGAGCAGTTCTTC; CDR3 protein: CASSQIWDRGYNEQFF
J gene: TRBJ2-7; V gene: TRBV5-5; clone size: .; D gene: TRBD1; CDR3 DNA: TGTGCCAGCAGCTTGGACTGGACAGGGGGCTCCTACGAGCAGTACTTC; CDR3 protein: CASSLDWTGGSYEQYF
J gene: TRBJ2-7; V gene: TRBV20-1; clone size: .; D gene: TRBD1; CDR3 DNA: TGCAGTGCTAGAGTAGGACAGGATACCTACGAGCAGTACTTC; CDR3 protein: CSARVGQDTYEQYF
J gene: TRBJ2-3; V gene: TRBV30; clone size: .; D gene: TRBD1; CDR3 DNA: TGTGCCTGGAACCCGACAGGGGGCTTTTTTGATACGCAGTATTTT; CDR3 protein: CAWNPTGGFFDTQYF
J gene: TRBJ2-3; V gene: TRBV2; clone size: .; D gene: TRBD2; CDR3 DNA: TGTGCCAATATAGCGGGGAGCACAGATACGCAGTATTTT; CDR3 protein: CANIAGSTDTQYF
J gene: TRBJ2-1; V gene: TRBV27; clone size: .; D gene: .; CDR3 DNA: TGTGCCAGCAGTTATGGAGGGAAAGAGCAGTTCTTC; CDR3 protein: CASSYGGKEQFF
J gene: TRBJ2-5; V gene: TRBV11-2; clone size: few; D gene: TRBD1; CDR3 DNA: TGTGCCAGCAGCTCGCAAGGGGGCTTCCAAGAGACCCAGTACTTC; CDR3 protein: CASSSQGGFQETQYF
J gene: TRBJ1-5; V gene: TRBV19; clone size: .; D gene: TRBD1; CDR3 DNA: TGTGCCAGTAGCAGGGGGCTCAGCAATCAGCCCCAGCATTTT; CDR3 protein: CASSRGLSNQPQHF